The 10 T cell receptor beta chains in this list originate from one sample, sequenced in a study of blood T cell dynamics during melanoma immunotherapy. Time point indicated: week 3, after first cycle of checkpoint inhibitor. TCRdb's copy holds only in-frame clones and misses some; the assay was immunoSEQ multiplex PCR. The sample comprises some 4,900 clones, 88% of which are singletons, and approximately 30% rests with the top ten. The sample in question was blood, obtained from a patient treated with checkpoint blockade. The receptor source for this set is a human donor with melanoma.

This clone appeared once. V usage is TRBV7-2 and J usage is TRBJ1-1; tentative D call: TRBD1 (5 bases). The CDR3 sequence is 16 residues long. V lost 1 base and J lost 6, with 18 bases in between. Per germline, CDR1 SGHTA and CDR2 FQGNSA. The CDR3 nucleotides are TGTGCCAGCAGCTTAGTAGCGGACGGGACGGTACCTGAAGCTTTCTTT. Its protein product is CASSLVADGTVPEAFF.

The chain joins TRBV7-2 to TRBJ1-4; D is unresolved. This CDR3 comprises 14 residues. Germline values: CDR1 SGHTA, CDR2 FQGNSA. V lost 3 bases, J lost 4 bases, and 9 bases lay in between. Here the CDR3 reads CASSFDANNEKLFF. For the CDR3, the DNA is TGTGCCAGCAGCTTCGACGCCAATAATGAAAAACTGTTTTTT.

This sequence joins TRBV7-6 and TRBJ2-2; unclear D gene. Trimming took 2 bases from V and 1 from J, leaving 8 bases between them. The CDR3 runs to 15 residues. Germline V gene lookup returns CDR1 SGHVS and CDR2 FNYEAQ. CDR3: CASSLSGGNTGELFF. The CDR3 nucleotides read TGTGCCAGCAGCTTATCAGGCGGGAACACCGGGGAGCTGTTTTTT.

CDR3 sequence: CAFAAQGYEQYF. CDR3 sequence (DNA): TGTGCCTTCGCGGCTCAGGGCTACGAGCAGTACTTC. V and J are TRBV30 and TRBJ2-7; tentatively, D is TRBD1 (5 bases). V shed 7 bases and J shed 3 bases, with 13 bases lying between them. The length of the CDR3 is 12 residues. Germline V CDR1 and CDR2: GTSNPN, SVGIG (reference sequence).

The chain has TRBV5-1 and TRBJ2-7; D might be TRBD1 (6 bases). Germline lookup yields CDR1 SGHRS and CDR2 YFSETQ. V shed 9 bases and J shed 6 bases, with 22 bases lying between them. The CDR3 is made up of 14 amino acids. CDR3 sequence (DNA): TGCGCCACCACACCCGGTTACAGGGCGGGCGAGCAGTACTTC. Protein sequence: CATTPGYRAGEQYF.

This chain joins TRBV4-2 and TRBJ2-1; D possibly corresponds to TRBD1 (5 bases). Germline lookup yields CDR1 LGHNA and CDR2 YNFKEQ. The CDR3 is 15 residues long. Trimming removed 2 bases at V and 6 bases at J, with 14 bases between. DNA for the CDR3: TGTGCCAGCAGCCAAATACAGATTAGGGGCAATGAGCAGTTCTTC. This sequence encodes CASSQIQIRGNEQFF.

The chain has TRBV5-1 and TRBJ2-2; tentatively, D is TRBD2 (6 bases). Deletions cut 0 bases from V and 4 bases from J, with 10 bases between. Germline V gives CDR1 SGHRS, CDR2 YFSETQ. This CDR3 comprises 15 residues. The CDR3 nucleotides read TGCGCCAGCAGCTTGGCTAGCGTGGGCACCGGGGAGCTGTTTTTT. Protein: CASSLASVGTGELFF.

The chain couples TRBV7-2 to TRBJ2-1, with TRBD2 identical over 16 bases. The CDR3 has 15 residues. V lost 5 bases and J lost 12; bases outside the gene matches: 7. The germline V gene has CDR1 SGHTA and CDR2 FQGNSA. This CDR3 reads CASSAGTSGRGGQFF. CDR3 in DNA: TGTGCCAGCAGCGCCGGGACTAGCGGGAGGGGTGGGCAGTTCTTC. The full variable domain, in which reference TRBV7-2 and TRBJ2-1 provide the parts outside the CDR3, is GAGVSQSPSNKVTEKGKDVELRCDPISGHTALYWYRQSLGQGLEFLIYFQGNSAPDKSGLPSDRFSAERTGGSVSTLTIQRTQQEDSAVYLCASSAGTSGRGGQFFGPGTRLTVL.

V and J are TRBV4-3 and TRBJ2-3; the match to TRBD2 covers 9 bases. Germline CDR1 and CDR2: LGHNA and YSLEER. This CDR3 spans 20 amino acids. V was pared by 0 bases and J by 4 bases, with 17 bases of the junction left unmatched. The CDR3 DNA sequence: TGCGCCAGCAGCCAAGACCGTTCGGCCTATAGCGGGAGAGGGGCAGATACGCAGTATTTT. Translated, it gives CASSQDRSAYSGRGADTQYF.

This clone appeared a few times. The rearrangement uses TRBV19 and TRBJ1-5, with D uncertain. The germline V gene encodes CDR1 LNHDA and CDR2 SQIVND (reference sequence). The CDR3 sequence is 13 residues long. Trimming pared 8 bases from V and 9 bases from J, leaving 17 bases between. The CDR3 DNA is TGTGCCAGTTCCCTTCAAGGGTTAAGGCCCCAGCATTTT. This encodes CASSLQGLRPQHF.